A selection of T cell receptor beta chains follows, all from one sample in a study of cytomegalovirus exposure and HLA in healthy donors. Clones were sequenced by immunoSEQ multiplex PCR, and TCRdb holds only the in-frame ones, with some missing. The sample has 150,000 to 200,000 clones, 70% to 80% seen once. The sequencing input was PBMCs. These receptors all stem from a man in his forties in good health and CMV-seronegative. Each CDR3 is given with its conserved first and last residue. D genes are given only for firm matches. Not all rows give a size; the values are once, few, many and, for expanded clones, a class.

D: .
J: TRBJ2-7
V: TRBV15
size: .
CDR3: CATSPSGSSYEQYF
DNA: TGTGCCACCAGCCCGTCGGGGAGCTCCTACGAGCAGTACTTC

D: .
J: TRBJ2-7
V: TRBV28
size: .
CDR3: CASSPSTGHYEQYF
DNA: TGTGCCAGCAGTCCGAGTACAGGCCACTACGAGCAGTACTTC

D: .
J: TRBJ2-7
V: TRBV4-1
size: .
CDR3: CASSQSSRSSYEQYF
DNA: TGCGCCAGCAGCCAATCTAGCCGCAGCTCCTACGAGCAGTACTTC

D: .
J: TRBJ2-3
V: TRBV4-1
size: .
CDR3: CASSVGQRSTDTQYF
DNA: TGCGCCAGCAGTGTAGGACAGCGATCCACAGATACGCAGTATTTT

D: TRBD2
J: TRBJ2-1
V: TRBV7-7
size: few
CDR3: CASSMGLAGVDEQFF
DNA: TGTGCTAGCAGCATGGGACTAGCGGGAGTCGATGAGCAGTTCTTC

D: TRBD2
J: TRBJ2-7
V: TRBV11-2
size: .
CDR3: CASSLFAGGSDEQYF
DNA: TGTGCCAGCAGCCTCTTTGCGGGAGGGTCCGACGAGCAGTACTTC

D: TRBD1
J: TRBJ2-7
V: TRBV27
size: .
CDR3: CASSFGTGSYEQYF
DNA: TGTGCCAGCAGTTTCGGGACAGGGTCCTACGAGCAGTACTTC

D: TRBD1
J: TRBJ1-5
V: TRBV9
size: .
CDR3: CASSVGTGNSNQPQHF
DNA: TGTGCCAGCAGCGTAGGGACAGGGAATAGCAATCAGCCCCAGCATTTT

D: TRBD2
J: TRBJ2-5
V: TRBV5-8
size: .
CDR3: CASSWGGQETQYF
DNA: TGTGCCAGCAGCTGGGGGGGTCAAGAGACCCAGTACTTC

D: .
J: TRBJ1-1
V: TRBV6-4
size: .
CDR3: CASSDEGGTEAFF
DNA: TGTGCCAGCAGTGACGAGGGAGGCACTGAAGCTTTCTTT

D: .
J: TRBJ1-2
V: TRBV5-1
size: .
CDR3: CASSLGLGLYGYTF
DNA: TGCGCCAGCAGCTTGGGGTTGGGGCTCTATGGCTACACCTTC

D: TRBD2
J: TRBJ2-2
V: TRBV19
size: .
CDR3: CATSKGLAGGSNTGELFF
DNA: TGTGCCACCTCTAAGGGGCTAGCGGGAGGGTCGAACACCGGGGAGCTGTTTTTT

D: TRBD1
J: TRBJ2-2
V: TRBV5-1
size: .
CDR3: CASSQKDRTYTGELFF
DNA: TGCGCCAGCAGCCAAAAGGACAGGACATACACCGGGGAGCTGTTTTTT

D: .
J: TRBJ2-2
V: TRBV7-2
size: once
CDR3: CASSLPGVGELFF
DNA: TGTGCCAGCAGCCTACCGGGGGTCGGGGAGCTGTTTTTT

D: TRBD2
J: TRBJ2-7
V: TRBV11-2
size: .
CDR3: CASSGAVAGVREQYF
DNA: TGTGCCAGCAGCGGGGCGGTAGCGGGAGTTCGTGAGCAGTACTTC

D: TRBD1
J: TRBJ1-5
V: TRBV19
size: .
CDR3: CASTPGGRPWHF
DNA: TGTGCCAGTACCCCAGGGGGACGGCCCTGGCATTTT

D: .
J: TRBJ1-2
V: TRBV10-3
size: few
CDR3: CAISESTSGIGGYTF
DNA: TGTGCCATCAGTGAGTCGACTTCAGGGATTGGTGGCTACACCTTC